A selection of T cell receptor beta chains follows, all from one sample in a study of T-cell reconstitution after alpha-beta-depleted transplantation in children. Each CDR3 protein is one row after TCRdb ran MiXCR on the PCR reads. Of a few hundred thousand distinct CDR3 sequences listed, around a tenth are singletons. Sequencing was performed on PBMCs from the stem cell graft donor, taken from the stem cell graft. The receptors come from a human donor who donated a stem cell graft to a child with acute lymphoblastic leukemia. Both conserved end residues are part of each CDR3.

cdr3_aa: CASSPGDSRNQPQHF
cdr3_length: 15
j_call: TRBJ1-5
v_call: TRBV28

cdr3_aa: CASSQEGLAGITDTQYF
cdr3_length: 17
j_call: TRBJ2-3
v_call: TRBV4-1

cdr3_aa: CASSYTDTGELFF
cdr3_length: 13
j_call: TRBJ2-2
v_call: TRBV4-3

cdr3_aa: CASRSNGGNTEAFF
cdr3_length: 14
j_call: TRBJ1-1
v_call: TRBV12-3/TRBV12-4

cdr3_aa: CASSRDLNTGELFF
cdr3_length: 14
j_call: TRBJ2-2
v_call: TRBV7-3

cdr3_aa: CASSFVRNTIYF
cdr3_length: 12
j_call: TRBJ1-3
v_call: TRBV12-3/TRBV12-4

cdr3_aa: CSARGATNEKLFF
cdr3_length: 13
j_call: TRBJ1-4
v_call: TRBV20-1

cdr3_aa: CASSWTALNEKLFF
cdr3_length: 14
j_call: TRBJ1-4
v_call: TRBV5-1

cdr3_aa: CASSLVVGLEVKFF
cdr3_length: 14
j_call: TRBJ2-1
v_call: TRBV5-1

cdr3_aa: CASSPPGRGREAFF
cdr3_length: 14
j_call: TRBJ1-1
v_call: TRBV18

cdr3_aa: CSARDQAGLTEAFF
cdr3_length: 14
j_call: TRBJ1-1
v_call: TRBV20-1

cdr3_aa: CASSLLPSGREDTQYF
cdr3_length: 16
j_call: TRBJ2-3
v_call: TRBV27

cdr3_aa: CSARDRADGYTF
cdr3_length: 12
j_call: TRBJ1-2
v_call: TRBV20-1

cdr3_aa: CSAPTSGNYNEQFF
cdr3_length: 14
j_call: TRBJ2-1
v_call: TRBV20-1

cdr3_aa: CASRDRGQAEAFF
cdr3_length: 13
j_call: TRBJ1-1
v_call: TRBV6-1

cdr3_aa: CAITSGSGRYNEQFF
cdr3_length: 15
j_call: TRBJ2-1
v_call: TRBV6-2/TRBV6-3

cdr3_aa: CAIGQTYNEQFF
cdr3_length: 12
j_call: TRBJ2-1
v_call: TRBV10-3

cdr3_aa: CASSLIRGQETQYF
cdr3_length: 14
j_call: TRBJ2-5
v_call: TRBV4-3

cdr3_aa: CASRHSNFHEQYF
cdr3_length: 13
j_call: TRBJ2-7
v_call: TRBV7-2

cdr3_aa: CAWSVSGTGKGGGTQYF
cdr3_length: 17
j_call: TRBJ2-5
v_call: TRBV30

cdr3_aa: CASSLNDPLNTEAFF
cdr3_length: 15
j_call: TRBJ1-1
v_call: TRBV5-1

cdr3_aa: CSAETWTSGDTDTQYF
cdr3_length: 16
j_call: TRBJ2-3
v_call: TRBV20-1

cdr3_aa: CASSSGGTSTDTQYF
cdr3_length: 15
j_call: TRBJ2-3
v_call: TRBV14

cdr3_aa: CASSLQGKVLTNYGYTF
cdr3_length: 17
j_call: TRBJ1-2
v_call: TRBV12-3/TRBV12-4

cdr3_aa: CASSQGPSSYEQYF
cdr3_length: 14
j_call: TRBJ2-7
v_call: TRBV4-1

cdr3_aa: CASSPRTSGVTDTQYF
cdr3_length: 16
j_call: TRBJ2-3
v_call: TRBV6-1

cdr3_aa: CASSPWTSGLNNEQFF
cdr3_length: 16
j_call: TRBJ2-1
v_call: TRBV5-1

cdr3_aa: CASSSGTRDEKLFF
cdr3_length: 14
j_call: TRBJ1-4
v_call: TRBV5-1

cdr3_aa: CASGGIGYEQYF
cdr3_length: 12
j_call: TRBJ2-7
v_call: TRBV12-3/TRBV12-4

cdr3_aa: CASSPHGGTNYGYTF
cdr3_length: 15
j_call: TRBJ1-2
v_call: TRBV5-5

cdr3_aa: CASTLRTSGTNEQFF
cdr3_length: 15
j_call: TRBJ2-1
v_call: TRBV5-1

cdr3_aa: CASSQRQAHTYNEQFF
cdr3_length: 16
j_call: TRBJ2-1
v_call: TRBV12-3/TRBV12-4

cdr3_aa: CSVEGGAVRGTDTQYF
cdr3_length: 16
j_call: TRBJ2-3
v_call: TRBV29-1

cdr3_aa: CSAVSGSFYNEQFF
cdr3_length: 14
j_call: TRBJ2-1
v_call: TRBV20-1

cdr3_aa: CASSSGAGLDTDTQYF
cdr3_length: 16
j_call: TRBJ2-3
v_call: TRBV5-1

cdr3_aa: CASSQVRGSNQPQHF
cdr3_length: 15
j_call: TRBJ1-5
v_call: TRBV4-1

cdr3_aa: CASRLAGNSYNEQFF
cdr3_length: 15
j_call: TRBJ2-1
v_call: TRBV7-9

cdr3_aa: CASSLPSGDSRNEQFF
cdr3_length: 16
j_call: TRBJ2-1
v_call: TRBV28

cdr3_aa: CASSQEGLSASTDTQYF
cdr3_length: 17
j_call: TRBJ2-3
v_call: TRBV3-1

cdr3_aa: CASSTYRGSSYEQYF
cdr3_length: 15
j_call: TRBJ2-7
v_call: TRBV5-1

cdr3_aa: CASSFSGTSGVYEQYF
cdr3_length: 16
j_call: TRBJ2-7
v_call: TRBV11-2

cdr3_aa: CASSPVLGTYEQYF
cdr3_length: 14
j_call: TRBJ2-7
v_call: TRBV3-1

cdr3_aa: CASSREPGQGFNEQFF
cdr3_length: 16
j_call: TRBJ2-1
v_call: TRBV4-1

cdr3_aa: CASSLQTSAYNEQFF
cdr3_length: 15
j_call: TRBJ2-1
v_call: TRBV5-1

cdr3_aa: CASHYRGRGNEQFF
cdr3_length: 14
j_call: TRBJ2-1
v_call: TRBV19

cdr3_aa: CSVPLAGDHTQYF
cdr3_length: 13
j_call: TRBJ2-3
v_call: TRBV20-1

cdr3_aa: CASSPAGGVRQETQYF
cdr3_length: 16
j_call: TRBJ2-5
v_call: TRBV5-1

cdr3_aa: CASSLASGKLNEQFF
cdr3_length: 15
j_call: TRBJ2-1
v_call: TRBV11-1

cdr3_aa: CASSHSASGESYEQYF
cdr3_length: 16
j_call: TRBJ2-7
v_call: TRBV4-3

cdr3_aa: CASSPSRITDTQYF
cdr3_length: 14
j_call: TRBJ2-3
v_call: TRBV7-2

cdr3_aa: CASSLGTSGRDEQYF
cdr3_length: 15
j_call: TRBJ2-7
v_call: TRBV7-2

cdr3_aa: CASSLGTLISGANVLTF
cdr3_length: 17
j_call: TRBJ2-6
v_call: TRBV7-6

cdr3_aa: CASSISAGETQYF
cdr3_length: 13
j_call: TRBJ2-5
v_call: TRBV27

cdr3_aa: CATSDLVLSGANVLTF
cdr3_length: 16
j_call: TRBJ2-6
v_call: TRBV24-1

cdr3_aa: CASSSKQAFF
cdr3_length: 10
j_call: TRBJ1-1
v_call: TRBV28